The T cell receptor beta chain under discussion was sequenced for a study of blood T cell repertoires in COVID-19. Study summary: Acute-phase and convalescent COVID-19 samples originated in the United States, Italy and Spain. In each case, the material was cDNA or gDNA derived from T cells, B-cell-depleted T cells, or PBMCs.

Trimming left V 8 bases short and J 9 bases short, with 16 bases between. The CDR3 covers 12 residues. Germline V lookup: CDR1 WSHSY, CDR2 SAAADI. In the study's own analysis: Cell counts per sample came from amplifying reference gene primers. TCRdb's table, derived via immunoSEQ multiplex PCR, lists solely in-frame clones and lacks some. The V and J calls and clone size were taken over from that table, and D and trimming were inferred from the DNA. The table shows about 240,000 clones, with roughly 87% occurring only once. The sequenced material came from peripheral blood. The chain is built from TRBV10-2 and TRBJ2-5; D possibly corresponds to TRBD1 (6 bases). The clonotype comes from a man in his 60s who had recovered from COVID-19. In DNA form, the CDR3 reads TGCGCCAGCGATACAGGGCGTACAGCCCAGTACTTC. Amino acid sequence: CASDTGRTAQYF.